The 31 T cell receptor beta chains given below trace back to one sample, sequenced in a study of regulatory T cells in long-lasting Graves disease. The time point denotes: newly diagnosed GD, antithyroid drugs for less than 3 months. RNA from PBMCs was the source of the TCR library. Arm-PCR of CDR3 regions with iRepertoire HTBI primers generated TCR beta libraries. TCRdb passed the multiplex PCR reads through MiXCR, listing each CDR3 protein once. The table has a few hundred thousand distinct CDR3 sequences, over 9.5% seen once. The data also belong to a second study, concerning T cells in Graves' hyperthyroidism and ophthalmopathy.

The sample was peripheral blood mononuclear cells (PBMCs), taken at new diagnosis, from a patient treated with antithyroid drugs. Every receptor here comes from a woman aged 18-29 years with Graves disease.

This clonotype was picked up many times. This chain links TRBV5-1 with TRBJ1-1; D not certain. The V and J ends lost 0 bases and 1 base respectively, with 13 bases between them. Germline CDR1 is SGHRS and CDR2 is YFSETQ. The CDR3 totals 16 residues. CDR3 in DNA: TGCGCCAGCAGCTTGGTACCCGAGCTCCAGAACACTGAAGCTTTCTTT. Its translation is CASSLVPELQNTEAFF. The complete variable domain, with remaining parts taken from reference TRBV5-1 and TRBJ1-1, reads KAGVTQTPRYLIKTRGQQVTLSCSPISGHRSVSWYQQTPGQGLQFLFEYFSETQRNKGNFPGRFSGRQFSNSRSEMNVSTLELGDSALYLCASSLVPELQNTEAFFGQGTRLTVV.

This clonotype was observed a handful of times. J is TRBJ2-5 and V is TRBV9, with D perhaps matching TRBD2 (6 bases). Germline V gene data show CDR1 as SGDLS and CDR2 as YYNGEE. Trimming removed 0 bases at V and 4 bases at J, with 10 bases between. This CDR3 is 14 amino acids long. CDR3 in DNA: TGTGCCAGCAGCGTAGAGCCCGGGGGAGAGACCCAGTACTTC. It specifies CASSVEPGGETQYF.

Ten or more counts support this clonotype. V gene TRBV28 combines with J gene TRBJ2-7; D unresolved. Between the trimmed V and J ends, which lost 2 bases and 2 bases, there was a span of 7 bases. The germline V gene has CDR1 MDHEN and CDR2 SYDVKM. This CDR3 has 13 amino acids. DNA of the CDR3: TGTGCCAGCAGTTTAGACAACACCTACGAGCAGTACTTC. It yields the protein CASSLDNTYEQYF.

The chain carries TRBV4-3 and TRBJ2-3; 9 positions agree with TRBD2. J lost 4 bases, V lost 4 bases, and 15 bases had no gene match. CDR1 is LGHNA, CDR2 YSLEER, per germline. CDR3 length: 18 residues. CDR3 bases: TGCGCCAGCAGCCTTGACACTCTTAGCGGGAGAGGCCCAGATACGCAGTATTTT. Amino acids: CASSLDTLSGRGPDTQYF.

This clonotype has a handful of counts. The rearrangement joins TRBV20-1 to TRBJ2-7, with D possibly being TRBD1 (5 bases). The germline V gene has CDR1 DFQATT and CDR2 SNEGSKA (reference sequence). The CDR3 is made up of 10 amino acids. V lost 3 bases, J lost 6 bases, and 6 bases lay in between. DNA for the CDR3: TGCAGTGCTAGCCAGGGCGAGCAGTACTTC. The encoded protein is CSASQGEQYF.

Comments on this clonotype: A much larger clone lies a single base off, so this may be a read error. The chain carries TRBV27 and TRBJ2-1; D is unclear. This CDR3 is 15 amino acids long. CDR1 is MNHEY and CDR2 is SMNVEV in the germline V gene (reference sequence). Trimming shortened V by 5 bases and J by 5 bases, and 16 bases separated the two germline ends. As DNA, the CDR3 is TGTGCCAGCAGTGACCCCGTCAGGCCCAACAATGAGCAGTTCTTC. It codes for CASSDPVRPNNEQFF.

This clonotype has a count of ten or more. The CDR3 DNA is TGTGCCAGTAGTAAGACTAGCGGTTACAATGAGCAGTTCTTC. Protein sequence: CASSKTSGYNEQFF. V and J are TRBV19 and TRBJ2-1, with 9 positions matching TRBD2. V lost 4 bases and J lost 4; bases outside the gene matches: 2. The CDR3 length is 14 residues. Per the germline V gene, CDR1 is LNHDA and CDR2 is SQIVND (reference sequence). The entire variable domain, with the rest obtained from reference TRBV19 and TRBJ2-1, is as follows: DGGITQSPKYLFRKEGQNVTLSCEQNLNHDAMYWYRQDPGQGLRLIYYSQIVNDFQKGDIAEGYSVSREKKESFPLTVTSAQKNPTAFYLCASSKTSGYNEQFFGPGTRLTVL.

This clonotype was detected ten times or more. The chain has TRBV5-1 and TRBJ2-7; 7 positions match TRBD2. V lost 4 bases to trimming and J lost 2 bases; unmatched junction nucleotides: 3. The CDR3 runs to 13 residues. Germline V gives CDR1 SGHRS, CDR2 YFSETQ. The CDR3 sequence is CASSERGTYEQYF. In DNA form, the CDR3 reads TGCGCCAGCAGCGAGCGGGGAACCTACGAGCAGTACTTC.

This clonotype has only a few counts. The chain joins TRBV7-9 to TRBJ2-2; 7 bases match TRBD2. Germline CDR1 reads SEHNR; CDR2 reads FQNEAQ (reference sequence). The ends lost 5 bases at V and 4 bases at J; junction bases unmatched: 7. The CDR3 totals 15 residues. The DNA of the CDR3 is TGTGCCAGCAGCCCTGGGGGGGTCGGCACCGGGGAGCTGTTTTTT. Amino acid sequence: CASSPGGVGTGELFF.

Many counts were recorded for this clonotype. The CDR3 DNA reads as TGTGCCAGCAGTTTAATCGGTGGGAACGGGGAGCTGTTTTTT. It specifies CASSLIGGNGELFF. The chain employs TRBV27 and TRBJ2-2, with D unclear. V was shortened by 2 bases and J by 7 bases, with 11 bases between the two germline ends. The CDR3 has 14 residues. Germline-derived CDR1 and CDR2 are MNHEY and SMNVEV (reference sequence).

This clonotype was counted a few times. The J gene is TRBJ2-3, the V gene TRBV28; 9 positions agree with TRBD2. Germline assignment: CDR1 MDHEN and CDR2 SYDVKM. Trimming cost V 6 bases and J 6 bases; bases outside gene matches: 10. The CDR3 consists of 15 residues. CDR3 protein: CASSFSGSRGDTQYF. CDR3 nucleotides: TGTGCCAGCAGCTTTAGCGGGAGCCGGGGGGATACGCAGTATTTT.

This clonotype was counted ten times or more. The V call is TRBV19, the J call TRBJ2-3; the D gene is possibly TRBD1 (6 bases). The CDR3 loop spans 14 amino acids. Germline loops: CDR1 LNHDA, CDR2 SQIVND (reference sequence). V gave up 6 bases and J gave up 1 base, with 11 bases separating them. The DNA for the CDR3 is TGTGCCAGTAGCTGGGGGCCGGGCACAGATACGCAGTATTTT. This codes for CASSWGPGTDTQYF.

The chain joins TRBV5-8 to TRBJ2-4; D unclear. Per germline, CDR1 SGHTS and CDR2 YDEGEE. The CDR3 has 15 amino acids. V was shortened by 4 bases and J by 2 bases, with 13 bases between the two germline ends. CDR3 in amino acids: CASSRTPVTKNIQYF. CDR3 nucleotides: TGTGCCAGCAGCAGGACCCCCGTGACCAAAAACATTCAGTACTTC. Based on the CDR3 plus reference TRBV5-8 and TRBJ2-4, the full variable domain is EAGVTQSPTHLIKTRGQQATLRCSPISGHTSVYWYQQALGLGLQFLLWYDEGEERNRGNFPPRFSGRQFPNYSSELNVNALELEDSALYLCASSRTPVTKNIQYFGAGTRLSVL.

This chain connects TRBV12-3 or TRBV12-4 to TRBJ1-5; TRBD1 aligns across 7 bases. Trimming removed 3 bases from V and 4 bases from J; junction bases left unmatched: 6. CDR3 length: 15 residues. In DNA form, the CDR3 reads TGTGCCAGCAGTTTCCGACAGGGCCAAAATCAGCCCCAGCATTTT. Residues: CASSFRQGQNQPQHF.

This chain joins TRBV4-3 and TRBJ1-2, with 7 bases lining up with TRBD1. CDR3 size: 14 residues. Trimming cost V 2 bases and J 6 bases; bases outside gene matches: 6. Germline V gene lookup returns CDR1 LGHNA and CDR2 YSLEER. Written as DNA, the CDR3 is TGCGCCAGCAGCCAACAAACAGGGGAGGATGGCTACACCTTC. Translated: CASSQQTGEDGYTF.

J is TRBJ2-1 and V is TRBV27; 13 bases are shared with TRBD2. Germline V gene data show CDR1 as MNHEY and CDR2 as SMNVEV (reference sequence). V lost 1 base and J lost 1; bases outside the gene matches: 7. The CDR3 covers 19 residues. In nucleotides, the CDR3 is TGTGCCAGCAGTTTATTTTCGGGACTAGCGGGAATTTCCTACAATGAGCAGTTCTTC. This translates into CASSLFSGLAGISYNEQFF.

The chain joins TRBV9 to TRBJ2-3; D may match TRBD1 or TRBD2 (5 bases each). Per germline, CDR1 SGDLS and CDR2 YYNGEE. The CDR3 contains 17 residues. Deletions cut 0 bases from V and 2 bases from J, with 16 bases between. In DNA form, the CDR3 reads TGTGCCAGCAGCGTAGCTTGGACTCTCGGGACCACAGATACGCAGTATTTT. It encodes CASSVAWTLGTTDTQYF.

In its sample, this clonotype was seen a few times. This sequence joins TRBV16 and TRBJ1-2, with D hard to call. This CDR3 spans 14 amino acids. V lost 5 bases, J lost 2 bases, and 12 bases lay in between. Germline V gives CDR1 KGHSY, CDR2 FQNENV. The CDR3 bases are TGTGCCAGCAGCGCAAGGACGGGAAACTATGGCTACACCTTC. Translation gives CASSARTGNYGYTF. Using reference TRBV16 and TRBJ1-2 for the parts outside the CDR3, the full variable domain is GEEVAQTPKHLVRGEGQKAKLYCAPIKGHSYVFWYQQVLKNEFKFLISFQNENVFDETGMPKERFSAKCLPNSPCSLEIQATKLEDSAVYFCASSARTGNYGYTFGSGTRLTVV.

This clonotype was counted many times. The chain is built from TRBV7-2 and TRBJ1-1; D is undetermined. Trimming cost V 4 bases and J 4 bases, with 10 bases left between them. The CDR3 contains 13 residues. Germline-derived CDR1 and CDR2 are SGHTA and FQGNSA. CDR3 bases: TGTGCCAGCAGCTCGACAAGATTCACTGAAGCTTTCTTT. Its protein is CASSSTRFTEAFF. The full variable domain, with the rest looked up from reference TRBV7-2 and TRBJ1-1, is GAGVSQSPSNKVTEKGKDVELRCDPISGHTALYWYRQSLGQGLEFLIYFQGNSAPDKSGLPSDRFSAERTGGSVSTLTIQRTQQEDSAVYLCASSSTRFTEAFFGQGTRLTVV.

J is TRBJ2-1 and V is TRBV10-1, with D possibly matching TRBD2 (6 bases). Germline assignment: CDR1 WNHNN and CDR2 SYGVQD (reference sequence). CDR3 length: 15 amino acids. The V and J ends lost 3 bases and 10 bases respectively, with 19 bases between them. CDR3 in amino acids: CASSDHPRTDYEQFF. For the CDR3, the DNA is TGCGCCAGCAGTGACCACCCACGCACGGACTACGAGCAGTTCTTC.

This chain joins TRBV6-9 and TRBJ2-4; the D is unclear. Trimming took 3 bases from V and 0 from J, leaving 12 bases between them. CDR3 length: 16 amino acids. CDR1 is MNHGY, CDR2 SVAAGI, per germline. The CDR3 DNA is TGTGCCAGCAGTTACCCCTCTGCTGCAGCCAAAAACATTCAGTACTTC. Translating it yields CASSYPSAAAKNIQYF.

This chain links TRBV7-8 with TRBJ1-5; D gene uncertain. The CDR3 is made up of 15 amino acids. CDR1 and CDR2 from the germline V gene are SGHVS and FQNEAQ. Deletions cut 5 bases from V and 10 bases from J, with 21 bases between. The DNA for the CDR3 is TGTGCCAGCAGCCCCGGGAGGGAGGACGATCGACCCCAGCATTTT. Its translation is CASSPGREDDRPQHF.

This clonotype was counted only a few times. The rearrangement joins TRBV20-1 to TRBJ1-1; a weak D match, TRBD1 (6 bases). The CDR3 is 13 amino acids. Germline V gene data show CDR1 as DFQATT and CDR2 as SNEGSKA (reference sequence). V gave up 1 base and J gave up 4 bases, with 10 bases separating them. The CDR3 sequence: CSARARGGTEAFF. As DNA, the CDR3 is TGCAGTGCTAGAGCCAGGGGTGGCACTGAAGCTTTCTTT.

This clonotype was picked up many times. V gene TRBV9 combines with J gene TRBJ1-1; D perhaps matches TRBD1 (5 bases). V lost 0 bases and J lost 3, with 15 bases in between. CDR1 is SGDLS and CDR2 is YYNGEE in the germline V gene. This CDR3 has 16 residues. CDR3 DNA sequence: TGTGCCAGCAGCGTAGGCAGGGCACCGGCGGACACTGAAGCTTTCTTT. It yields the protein CASSVGRAPADTEAFF.

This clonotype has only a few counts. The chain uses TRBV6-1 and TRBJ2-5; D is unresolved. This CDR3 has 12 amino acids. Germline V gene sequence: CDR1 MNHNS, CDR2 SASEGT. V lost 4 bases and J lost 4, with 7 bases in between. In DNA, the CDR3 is TGTGCCAGCAGTGGATTTTTAGAGACCCAGTACTTC. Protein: CASSGFLETQYF.

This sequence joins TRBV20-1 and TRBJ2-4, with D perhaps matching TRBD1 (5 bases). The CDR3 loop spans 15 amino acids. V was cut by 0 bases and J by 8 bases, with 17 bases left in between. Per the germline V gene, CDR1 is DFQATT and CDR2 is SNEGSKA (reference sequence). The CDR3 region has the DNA TGCAGTGCTAGAGATCTAGGACATAGTGTTTACATTCAGTACTTC. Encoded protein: CSARDLGHSVYIQYF.

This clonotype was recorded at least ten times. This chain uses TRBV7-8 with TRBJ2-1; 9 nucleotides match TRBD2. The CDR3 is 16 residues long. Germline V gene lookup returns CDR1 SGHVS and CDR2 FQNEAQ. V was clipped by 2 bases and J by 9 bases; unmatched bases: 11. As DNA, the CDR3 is TGTGCCAGCAGCTTACTCCGTGGCGGGGGGGGCGGTGAGCAGTTCTTC. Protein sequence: CASSLLRGGGGGEQFF.

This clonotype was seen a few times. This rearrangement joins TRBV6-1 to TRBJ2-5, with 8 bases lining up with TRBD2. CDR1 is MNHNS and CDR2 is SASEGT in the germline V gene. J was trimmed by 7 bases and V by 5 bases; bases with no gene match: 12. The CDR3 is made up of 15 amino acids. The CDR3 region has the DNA TGTGCCAGCAGTCCCACTAGCGGAGGATGGGGGACCCAGTACTTC. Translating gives CASSPTSGGWGTQYF.

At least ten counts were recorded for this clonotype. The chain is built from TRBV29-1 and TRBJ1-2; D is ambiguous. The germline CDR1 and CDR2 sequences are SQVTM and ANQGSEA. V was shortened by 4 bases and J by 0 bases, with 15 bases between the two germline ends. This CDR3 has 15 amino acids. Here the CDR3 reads CSVVGPGGPNYGYTF. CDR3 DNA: TGCAGCGTTGTAGGGCCAGGAGGCCCTAACTATGGCTACACCTTC.

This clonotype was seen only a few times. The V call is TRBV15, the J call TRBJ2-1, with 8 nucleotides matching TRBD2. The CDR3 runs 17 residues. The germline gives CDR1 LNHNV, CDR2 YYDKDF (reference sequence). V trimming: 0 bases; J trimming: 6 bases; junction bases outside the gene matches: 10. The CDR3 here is CATSREIGLASGNEQFF. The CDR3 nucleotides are TGTGCCACCAGCAGAGAGATCGGACTAGCTTCGGGCAATGAGCAGTTCTTC.

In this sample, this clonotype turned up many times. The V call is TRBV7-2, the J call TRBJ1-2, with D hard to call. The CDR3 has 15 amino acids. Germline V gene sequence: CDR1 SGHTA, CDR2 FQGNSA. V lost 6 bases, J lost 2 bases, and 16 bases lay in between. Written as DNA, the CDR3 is TGTGCCAGCAGTGATAAGCTTGGCAGAAACTATGGCTACACCTTC. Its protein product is CASSDKLGRNYGYTF.